This section outlines one T cell receptor (beta chain) sequence together with its context. Its specificity is unknown. The data belong to a study of vaccination and CD4 T cells after COVID-19. At the level of the study: The authors exposed cells to overlapping spike peptides derived from SARS-CoV-2, HCoV-NL63, HCoV-OC43 and HCoV-229E.

The treatment: roughly 11-day PBMC culture with coronavirus spike peptide pools or control peptides (ViraFEST assay). Before TCRs were sequenced, ViraFEST expanded antigen-specific T cells with peptide pools. After being plated at two million per well, PBMCs were cultured with roughly 9.5 IU/ml IL-2 and approximately 10 ug/ml peptide pools. The study, taken as a whole, reports: The median count of SARS-CoV-2-reactive clonotypes rose from approximately 21 to 40, not significantly.

The CDR3 consists of 15 residues. The V end was cut by 2 bases, the J end by 4 bases, with 12 bases between. The germline V gene encodes CDR1 MNHNS and CDR2 SASEGT. The assay that was used to sequence DNA from cultured CD4+ T cells was the Oncomine TCR Beta short-read assay. Each CDR3 protein is one row after TCRdb ran MiXCR on the PCR reads. The profile shows roughly 7,100 distinct CDR3 sequences, around 62% of them singletons. Sequencing used CD4+ T cells from blood, cultured in vitro. The V call is TRBV6-1, the J call TRBJ1-3; D possibly corresponds to TRBD1 (6 bases). The source of this sequence is a human donor who had recovered from COVID-19. The CDR3 spells CASSETPGAGNTIYF. DNA for the CDR3: TGTGCCAGCAGTGAAACCCCAGGGGCCGGAAACACCATATATTTT.